Below, one TCR beta chain is given with its context. The sample comes from a study of blood T cell repertoires in COVID-19. On the study more broadly: The origin of the acute and convalescent COVID-19 samples was the United States, Italy and Spain. Sample material is recorded as cDNA or gDNA derived from T cells, B-cell-depleted T cells, or PBMCs.

Per the germline V gene, CDR1 is LGHDT and CDR2 is YNNKEL (reference sequence). V was pared by 4 bases and J by 9 bases, with 11 bases of the junction left unmatched. This CDR3 has 16 amino acids. Original handling: Amplified reference gene primers provided the basis for estimating nucleated cell counts. Assay used: immunoSEQ multiplex PCR; TCRdb lists only in-frame clones, some missing. V and J calls and clone size are as listed in that table; D and trimming were resolved from the DNA. The sample holds about 85,000 clones, about 90% seen once. The chain has TRBV3-1 (or the pseudogene TRBV3-2) and TRBJ2-1, with 11 bases aligning to TRBD1. The receptor's source is an elderly woman with active or convalescent COVID-19. Specimen: peripheral blood. The CDR3 loop reads CASSPWTGGSGGEQFF. The DNA for the CDR3 is TGTGCCAGCAGCCCGTGGACAGGGGGCTCCGGTGGTGAGCAGTTCTTC.